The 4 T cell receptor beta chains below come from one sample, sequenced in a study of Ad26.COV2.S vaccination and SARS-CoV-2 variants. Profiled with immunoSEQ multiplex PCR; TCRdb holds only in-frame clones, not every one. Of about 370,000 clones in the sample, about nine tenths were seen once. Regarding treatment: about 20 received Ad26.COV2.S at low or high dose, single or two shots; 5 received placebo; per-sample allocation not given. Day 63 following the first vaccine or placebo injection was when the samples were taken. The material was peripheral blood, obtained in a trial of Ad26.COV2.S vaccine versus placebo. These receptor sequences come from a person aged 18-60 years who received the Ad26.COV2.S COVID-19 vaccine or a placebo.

The CDR3 nucleotides are TGTGCCAGTAGTATTATAGCGGGGGGGCGAGGAGATACGCAGTATTTT. Encoded protein: CASSIIAGGRGDTQYF. The chain links TRBV19 to TRBJ2-3; 11 bases align to TRBD2. Germline assignment: CDR1 LNHDA and CDR2 SQIVND (reference sequence). Unmatched junction bases numbered 7, after V lost 3 bases and J lost 5 bases. CDR3 length equals 16 residues.

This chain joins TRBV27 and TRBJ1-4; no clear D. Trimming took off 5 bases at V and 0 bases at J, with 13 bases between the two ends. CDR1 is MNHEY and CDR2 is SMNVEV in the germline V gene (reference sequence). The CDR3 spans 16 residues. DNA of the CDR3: TGTGCCAGCAGTCCTGCTCCAGGAGCAACTAATGAAAAACTGTTTTTT. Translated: CASSPAPGATNEKLFF.

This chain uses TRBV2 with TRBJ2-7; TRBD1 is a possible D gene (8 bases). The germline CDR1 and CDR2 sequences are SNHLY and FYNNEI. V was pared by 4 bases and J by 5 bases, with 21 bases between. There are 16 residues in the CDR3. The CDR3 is CASSVRSGQGGNEQYF. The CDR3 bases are TGTGCCAGCAGTGTGAGGAGTGGACAGGGAGGGAACGAGCAGTACTTC.

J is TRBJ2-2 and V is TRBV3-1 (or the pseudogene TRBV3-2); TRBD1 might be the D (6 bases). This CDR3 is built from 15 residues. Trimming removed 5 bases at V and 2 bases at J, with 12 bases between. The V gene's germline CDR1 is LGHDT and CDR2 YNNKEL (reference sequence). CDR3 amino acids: CASSANRANTGELFF. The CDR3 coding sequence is TGTGCCAGCAGCGCGAACAGGGCTAACACCGGGGAGCTGTTTTTT.